The T cell receptor beta chain under discussion was sequenced for a study of T cell responses to AZD1222 COVID-19 vaccine. Study outcomes and limitations: White British ancestry dominated among donors, who included more females, and clonal diversity was possibly underestimated. Seropositive status at baseline applied to only 5 or 6 AZD1222 recipients. In the spike-specific TCR repertoire, nearly half reportedly target unmutated variant regions. Spike-spanning, vaccine-associated CD4 TCRs were dominant at 160-218 and 743-854.

This table comes from immunoSEQ multiplex PCR, and its TCRdb copy is limited to in-frame clones, with some not included. The sample carries some 150,000 clones, 88% recorded once. V was clipped by 7 bases and J by 2 bases, with 5 bases between them. The CDR3 is made up of 11 amino acids. Germline V gene lookup returns CDR1 SNHLY and CDR2 FYNNEI. A remark on this clone: What it binds is unknown.

Source: peripheral blood, taken on day 0 of MenACWY control vaccination. The chain employs TRBV2 and TRBJ2-5, with D unresolved. The TCR comes from an adult in good health. In DNA form, the CDR3 reads TGTGCCAGCATGCTACAAGAGACCCAGTACTTC. As protein: CASMLQETQYF.